The 28 T cell receptor beta chains in this list originate from one sample, sequenced in a study of blood T cell repertoires in COVID-19. Data came from immunoSEQ multiplex PCR; TCRdb stores just in-frame clones and leaves some out. The profile shows some 180,000 clones, roughly 78% of them singletons. Sequencing input: peripheral blood. Receptors were obtained from a woman aged 80 or older with active or convalescent COVID-19.

This clone showed up just a few times. The rearrangement uses TRBV3-1 (or the pseudogene TRBV3-2) and TRBJ2-1; 10 bases agree with TRBD1. V shed 1 base, J shed 8 bases, and the junction held 11 bases outside the gene matches. Germline assignment: CDR1 LGHDT and CDR2 YNNKEL (reference sequence). CDR3 length: 17 amino acids. The CDR3 region is CASSQVRRTGGSDEQFF. The CDR3 DNA sequence: TGTGCCAGCAGCCAAGTTCGCCGGACAGGGGGAAGCGATGAGCAGTTCTTC.

The V and J genes are TRBV19 and TRBJ1-1; D is unresolved. The germline gives CDR1 LNHDA, CDR2 SQIVND (reference sequence). The CDR3 consists of 16 residues. Trimming pared 3 bases from V and 1 base from J, leaving 15 bases between. For the CDR3, the DNA is TGTGCCAGTAGTATTAAAGCTCGCGTCCGGAACACTGAAGCTTTCTTT. Translated, it gives CASSIKARVRNTEAFF. Based on the CDR3 plus reference TRBV19 and TRBJ1-1, the full variable domain is DGGITQSPKYLFRKEGQNVTLSCEQNLNHDAMYWYRQDPGQGLRLIYYSQIVNDFQKGDIAEGYSVSREKKESFPLTVTSAQKNPTAFYLCASSIKARVRNTEAFFGQGTRLTVV.

This chain connects TRBV30 to TRBJ2-1; 13 bases map to TRBD2. The CDR3 contains 15 residues. CDR1 is GTSNPN and CDR2 is SVGIG in the germline V gene (reference sequence). The CDR3 is CALGLAGANWGEQFF. In DNA form, the CDR3 reads TGTGCTCTCGGACTAGCGGGGGCCAATTGGGGGGAGCAGTTCTTC.

The chain recombines TRBV9 with TRBJ1-5, with TRBD1 identical over 10 bases. Germline values: CDR1 SGDLS, CDR2 YYNGEE. V was pared by 7 bases and J by 6 bases, with 1 base of the junction left unmatched. This CDR3 has 12 residues. The chain's CDR3 is CASGTGVQPQHF. The CDR3 bases are TGTGCCAGCGGGACAGGGGTTCAGCCCCAGCATTTT.

The chain uses TRBV28 and TRBJ2-7; 11 positions agree with TRBD1. Trimming took 6 bases from V and 9 from J; bases not matched to a gene: 10. This CDR3 has 14 residues. Germline V gene sequence: CDR1 MDHEN, CDR2 SYDVKM. Here the CDR3 reads CASSLGQGVHGQYF. Here the CDR3 DNA reads TGTGCCAGCAGCTTGGGACAGGGGGTGCATGGGCAGTACTTC.

This clone turned up a few times. This sequence joins TRBV10-3 and TRBJ2-3; D is undetermined. CDR1 ENHRY and CDR2 SYGVKD come from the germline V gene. The length of the CDR3 is 13 residues. V shed 2 bases and J shed 7 bases, with 10 bases lying between them. This CDR3 is CAISEPGLYTQYF. In nucleotides, the CDR3 is TGTGCCATCAGTGAGCCAGGTCTTTATACGCAGTATTTT.

The rearrangement joins TRBV5-6 to TRBJ2-2, with D possibly being TRBD1 (5 bases). The length of the CDR3 is 15 residues. Germline assignment: CDR1 SGHDT and CDR2 YYEEEE. Trimming shortened V by 2 bases and J by 1 base, and 9 bases separated the two germline ends. The CDR3 protein is CASSFVGVNTGELFF. CDR3 in DNA: TGTGCCAGCAGCTTTGTAGGGGTGAACACCGGGGAGCTGTTTTTT. Together with reference TRBV5-6 and TRBJ2-2, the CDR3 gives the full variable domain: DAGVTQSPTHLIKTRGQQVTLRCSPKSGHDTVSWYQQALGQGPQFIFQYYEEEERQRGNFPDRFSGHQFPNYSSELNVNALLLGDSALYLCASSFVGVNTGELFFGEGSRLTVL.

The chain is built from TRBV12-3 or TRBV12-4 and TRBJ1-1; unclear D gene. The ends were cut back, 7 bases at V and 3 bases at J, with 12 bases in the middle. This CDR3 region has 13 residues. CDR3 bases: TGTGCCAGCAATTCAACGGAGGACACTGAAGCTTTCTTT. Translating it yields CASNSTEDTEAFF.

J is TRBJ2-3 and V is TRBV11-2; 7 bases line up with TRBD1. Trimming took 1 base from V and 0 from J; bases not matched to a gene: 4. Germline V CDR1 and CDR2: SGHAT, FQNNGV. This CDR3 spans 16 amino acids. DNA for the CDR3: TGTGCCAGCAGCTTAGGAAACAGGGGAAGCACAGATACGCAGTATTTT. It codes for CASSLGNRGSTDTQYF.

This clone turned up a few times. The chain is built from TRBV6-2 or TRBV6-3 and TRBJ2-7; a weak D match, TRBD1 (7 bases). The length of the CDR3 is 15 residues. Germline V gene lookup returns CDR1 MNHEY and CDR2 SVGEGT. V was trimmed by 2 bases and J by 1 base, leaving 12 bases between them. In DNA, the CDR3 is TGTGCCAGCAGTTACCTCAGGGGGGATTCCTACGAGCAGTACTTC. This codes for CASSYLRGDSYEQYF.

V is TRBV28 and J is TRBJ2-3; D might be TRBD2 (7 bases). The V gene's germline CDR1 is MDHEN and CDR2 SYDVKM. Between the trimmed V and J ends, which lost 10 bases and 2 bases, there was a span of 19 bases. There are 15 residues in the CDR3. This chain's CDR3 is CATWGAGANTDTQYF. The CDR3 nucleotides are TGTGCCACATGGGGGGCGGGGGCCAACACAGATACGCAGTATTTT.

The rearrangement uses TRBV2 and TRBJ2-3; D is perhaps TRBD1 (5 bases). CDR1 and CDR2 from the germline V gene are SNHLY and FYNNEI. There are 14 residues in the CDR3. V lost 1 base and J 1 base, leaving 6 bases between the germline ends. CDR3 coding DNA: TGTGCCAGCAGTGAAGTAGGGGGCACAGATACGCAGTATTTT. Its translation is CASSEVGGTDTQYF.

The chain couples TRBV27 to TRBJ2-7; 11 positions agree with TRBD2. CDR1 is MNHEY, CDR2 SMNVEV, per germline (reference sequence). Trimming cost V 5 bases and J 2 bases; bases outside gene matches: 2. The CDR3 is 14 amino acids. CDR3 protein: CASSVAGGPYEQYF. DNA of the CDR3: TGTGCCAGCAGTGTAGCGGGGGGGCCCTACGAGCAGTACTTC.

The chain recombines TRBV27 with TRBJ2-1; tentatively, D is TRBD1 (6 bases). V lost 6 bases and J 1 base, leaving 25 bases between the germline ends. The CDR3 is 19 residues long. The V gene's germline CDR1 is MNHEY and CDR2 SMNVEV (reference sequence). DNA of the CDR3: TGTGCCAGCAGCAGACCCTCCCGACAGGTCGATGTATCCTACAATGAGCAGTTCTTC. Translated, it gives CASSRPSRQVDVSYNEQFF.

The J gene is TRBJ1-3, the V gene TRBV10-3; 9 positions agree with TRBD1. The V and J ends lost 6 bases and 4 bases, in that order; junction bases with no gene match: 7. CDR3 size: 15 residues. In germline, CDR1 is ENHRY, CDR2 SYGVKD. The CDR3 is CAISLNRGLGNTIYF. The CDR3 DNA sequence: TGTGCCATCAGCCTCAACAGGGGGCTGGGAAACACCATATATTTT.

This clone was detected only once. The V and J genes are TRBV5-1 and TRBJ1-6, with 7 bases identical to TRBD1. This CDR3 is built from 15 residues. CDR1 and CDR2 from the germline V gene are SGHRS and YFSETQ. The trim removed 8 bases at V and 6 bases at J, leaving 11 bases unmatched. The CDR3 region is CASKNRGGSNSPLHF. CDR3 coding DNA: TGCGCCAGTAAGAACAGGGGAGGAAGTAATTCACCCCTCCACTTT.

The chain employs TRBV7-8 and TRBJ1-5; D perhaps matches TRBD1 (5 bases). V was cut by 5 bases and J by 1 base, with 9 bases left in between. CDR1 is SGHVS and CDR2 is FQNEAQ in the germline V gene. The CDR3 sequence is 14 residues long. The CDR3 bases are TGTGCCAGCAGCGCCCCAGGGAGCAATCAGCCCCAGCATTTT. Translated: CASSAPGSNQPQHF.

V gene TRBV5-1 combines with J gene TRBJ1-2; 8 bases line up with TRBD1. This CDR3 has 14 residues. J lost 8 bases, V lost 4 bases, and 10 bases had no gene match. CDR1 is SGHRS and CDR2 is YFSETQ in the germline V gene. DNA for the CDR3: TGCGCCAGCAGCCAGGGGACAGGTAACGTCGGCTACACCTTC. This sequence encodes CASSQGTGNVGYTF.

The V gene is TRBV7-2, the J gene TRBJ2-7; 7 bases match TRBD2. Trimming removed 3 bases from V and 5 bases from J; junction bases left unmatched: 7. The germline V gene encodes CDR1 SGHTA and CDR2 FQGNSA. The CDR3 loop spans 14 amino acids. The CDR3 region has the DNA TGTGCCAGCAGCTTTCGGCGGGGGACGGACGAGCAGTACTTC. It translates to CASSFRRGTDEQYF.

The chain uses TRBV6-6 and TRBJ1-1; 11 nucleotides align to TRBD1. Germline V CDR1 and CDR2: MNHNY, SVGAGI (reference sequence). V was clipped by 4 bases and J by 4 bases; unmatched bases: 2. The CDR3 spans 14 residues. CDR3 sequence: CASSSGTGGTEAFF. The CDR3 coding sequence is TGTGCCAGCAGTTCTGGGACAGGGGGCACTGAAGCTTTCTTT.

This clone has a count of ten or more. The chain is built from TRBV7-8 and TRBJ1-1; D might be TRBD1 (5 bases). The V gene's germline CDR1 is SGHVS and CDR2 FQNEAQ. With 9 bases removed from V and 4 bases from J, the gap between germline ends came to 21 bases. CDR3 size: 15 residues. The CDR3 sequence: CASIATDRFATEAFF. Here the CDR3 DNA reads TGTGCCAGTATTGCGACAGATCGGTTTGCCACTGAAGCTTTCTTT.

The chain combines TRBV20-1 with TRBJ2-5, with TRBD2 identical over 10 bases. Germline assignment: CDR1 DFQATT and CDR2 SNEGSKA (reference sequence). CDR3 length: 14 residues. The V and J ends lost 3 bases and 2 bases, in that order; junction bases with no gene match: 3. The CDR3 spells CSASRSGGQETQYF. The CDR3 nucleotides read TGCAGTGCTAGTCGTAGCGGGGGGCAAGAGACCCAGTACTTC.

This sequence joins TRBV21-1 and TRBJ2-1; TRBD2 is the table's D call and was not checked against the DNA. TRBV21-1 is shown as a pseudogene. This CDR3 spans 18 amino acids. The CDR3 loop is CASSNLSGVKPPNNEQFF. CDR3 DNA: TGTGCCAGCAGCAATCTATCCGGGGTCAAACCGCCTAACAATGAGCAGTTCTTC.

This clone was observed a few times. This sequence joins TRBV4-1 and TRBJ2-1; 11 bases map to TRBD2. Germline assignment: CDR1 MGHRA and CDR2 YSYEKL. The CDR3 extends over 17 amino acids. With 2 bases clipped from V and 7 bases from J, the junction kept 10 bases outside the gene matches. The CDR3 bases are TGCGCCAGCAGCCAACCCTTAGCGGGGGGGGCCCGGAATGAGCAGTTCTTC. Residues: CASSQPLAGGARNEQFF.

The chain has TRBV5-5 and TRBJ2-5; D gene ambiguous. Between the trimmed V and J ends, which lost 6 bases and 5 bases, there was a span of 11 bases. In germline, CDR1 is SGHKS, CDR2 YYEKEE (reference sequence). The CDR3 is made up of 12 amino acids. CDR3 sequence (DNA): TGTGCCAGCAACATGCTGCGGGAGACCCAGTACTTC. The encoded protein is CASNMLRETQYF.

J is TRBJ2-1 and V is TRBV6-1, with a possible D match to TRBD2 (5 bases). Germline V gene lookup returns CDR1 MNHNS and CDR2 SASEGT. V lost 0 bases to trimming and J lost 8 bases, with 11 bases between them. This CDR3 comprises 14 residues. CDR3: CASSEAGGGDEQFF. The CDR3 DNA follows: TGTGCCAGCAGTGAAGCGGGTGGAGGCGATGAGCAGTTCTTC.

The rearrangement links TRBV5-1 to TRBJ2-5; tentatively, D is TRBD2 (5 bases). Germline assignment: CDR1 SGHRS and CDR2 YFSETQ. This CDR3 region has 14 residues. V was shortened by 4 bases and J by 5 bases, with 15 bases between the two germline ends. In DNA, the CDR3 is TGCGCCAGCAGCGCACGGGGAAACGGGGAGACCCAGTACTTC. Its translation: CASSARGNGETQYF.

This clone has a handful of counts. J is TRBJ2-7 and V is TRBV5-1; tentatively, D is TRBD2 (6 bases). Trimming cost V 4 bases and J 5 bases, with 16 bases left between them. Germline assignment: CDR1 SGHRS and CDR2 YFSETQ. The CDR3 covers 14 residues. CDR3 residues: CASSRGSDGNEQYF. For the CDR3, the DNA is TGCGCCAGCAGCCGGGGGTCCGACGGCAACGAGCAGTACTTC.